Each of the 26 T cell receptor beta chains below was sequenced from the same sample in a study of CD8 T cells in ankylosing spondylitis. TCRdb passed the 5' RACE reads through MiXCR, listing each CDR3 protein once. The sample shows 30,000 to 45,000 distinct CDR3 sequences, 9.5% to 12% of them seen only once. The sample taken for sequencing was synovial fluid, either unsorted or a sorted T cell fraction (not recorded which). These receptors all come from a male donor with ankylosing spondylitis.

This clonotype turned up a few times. The DNA for the CDR3 is TGTGCCAGCGTATTGGGGACAGGGGCGTTAATCTACGAGCAGTACTTC. It codes for CASVLGTGALIYEQYF. This chain uses TRBV7-2 with TRBJ2-7, with 10 bases lining up with TRBD1. This CDR3 is 16 amino acids long. V trimming: 8 bases; J trimming: 3 bases; junction bases outside the gene matches: 13. Germline lookup yields CDR1 SGHTA and CDR2 FQGNSA.

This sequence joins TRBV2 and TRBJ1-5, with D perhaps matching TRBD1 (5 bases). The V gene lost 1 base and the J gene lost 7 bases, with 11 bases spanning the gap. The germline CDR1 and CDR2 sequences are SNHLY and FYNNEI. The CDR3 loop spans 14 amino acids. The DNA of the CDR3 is TGTGCCAGCAGTGAAGATAACGGGGGGCAGCCCCAGCATTTT. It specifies CASSEDNGGQPQHF.

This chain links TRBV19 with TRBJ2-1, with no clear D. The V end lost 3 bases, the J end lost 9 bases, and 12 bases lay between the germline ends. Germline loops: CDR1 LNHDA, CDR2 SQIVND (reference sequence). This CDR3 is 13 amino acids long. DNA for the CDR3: TGTGCCAGTAGTATTCGGTCCGCCGGTGAGCAGTTCTTC. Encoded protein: CASSIRSAGEQFF.

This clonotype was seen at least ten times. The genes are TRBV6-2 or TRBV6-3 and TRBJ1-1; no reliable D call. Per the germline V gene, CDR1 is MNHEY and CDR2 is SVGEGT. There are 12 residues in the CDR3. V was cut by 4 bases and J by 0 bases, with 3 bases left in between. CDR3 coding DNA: TGTGCCAGCAGTTTCATGAACACTGAAGCTTTCTTT. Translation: CASSFMNTEAFF.

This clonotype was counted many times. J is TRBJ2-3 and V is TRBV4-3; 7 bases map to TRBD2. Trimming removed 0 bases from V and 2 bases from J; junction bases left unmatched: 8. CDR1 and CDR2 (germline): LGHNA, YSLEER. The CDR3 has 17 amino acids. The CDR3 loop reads CASSQDSGGLDTDTQYF. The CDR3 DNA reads TGCGCCAGCAGCCAAGATTCGGGGGGATTGGACACAGATACGCAGTATTTT.

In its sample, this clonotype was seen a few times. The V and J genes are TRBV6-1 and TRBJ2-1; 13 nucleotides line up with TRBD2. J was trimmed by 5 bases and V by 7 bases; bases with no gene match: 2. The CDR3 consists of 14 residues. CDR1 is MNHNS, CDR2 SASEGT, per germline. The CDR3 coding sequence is TGTGCCAGCAATGGACTAGCGGGAGACAATGAGCAGTTCTTC. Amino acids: CASNGLAGDNEQFF.

The CDR3 region is CATSSTNPLAERYNEQFF. CDR3 coding DNA: TGTGCCACCAGCTCTACCAACCCACTAGCGGAGAGGTACAATGAGCAGTTCTTC. The J gene is TRBJ2-1, the V gene TRBV15; 8 nucleotides agree with TRBD2. The CDR3 consists of 18 residues. V was clipped by 5 bases and J by 4 bases; unmatched bases: 16. Germline V gives CDR1 LNHNV, CDR2 YYDKDF (reference sequence).

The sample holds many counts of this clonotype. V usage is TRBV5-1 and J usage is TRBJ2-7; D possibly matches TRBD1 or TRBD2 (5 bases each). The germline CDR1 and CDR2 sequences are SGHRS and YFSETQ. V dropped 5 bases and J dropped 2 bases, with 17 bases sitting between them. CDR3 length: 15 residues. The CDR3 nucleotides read TGCGCCAGCAGTCCTGCCCGGGACGGTGCCTACGAGCAGTACTTC. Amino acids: CASSPARDGAYEQYF. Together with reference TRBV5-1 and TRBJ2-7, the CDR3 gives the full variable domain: KAGVTQTPRYLIKTRGQQVTLSCSPISGHRSVSWYQQTPGQGLQFLFEYFSETQRNKGNFPGRFSGRQFSNSRSEMNVSTLELGDSALYLCASSPARDGAYEQYFGPGTRLTVT.

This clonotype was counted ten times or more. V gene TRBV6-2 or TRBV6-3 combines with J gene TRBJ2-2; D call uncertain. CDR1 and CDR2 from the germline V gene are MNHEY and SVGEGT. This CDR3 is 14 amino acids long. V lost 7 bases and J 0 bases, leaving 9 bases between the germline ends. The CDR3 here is CASTDYANTGELFF. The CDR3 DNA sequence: TGTGCCAGCACGGATTACGCGAACACCGGGGAGCTGTTTTTT.

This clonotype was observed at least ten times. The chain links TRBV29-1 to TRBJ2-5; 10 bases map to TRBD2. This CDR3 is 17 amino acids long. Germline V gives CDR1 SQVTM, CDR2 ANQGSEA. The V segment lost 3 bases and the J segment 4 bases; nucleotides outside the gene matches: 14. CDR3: CSVEGPSGSPTPETQYF. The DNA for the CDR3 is TGCAGCGTTGAGGGGCCTAGCGGGAGTCCCACCCCAGAGACCCAGTACTTC.

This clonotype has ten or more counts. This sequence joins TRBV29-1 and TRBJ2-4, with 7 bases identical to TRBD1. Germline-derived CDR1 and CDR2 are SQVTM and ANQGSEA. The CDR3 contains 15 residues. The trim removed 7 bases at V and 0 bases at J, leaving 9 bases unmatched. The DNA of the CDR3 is TGCAGCGCGCAAACAGGGGACCTAGCCAAAAACATTCAGTACTTC. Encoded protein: CSAQTGDLAKNIQYF.

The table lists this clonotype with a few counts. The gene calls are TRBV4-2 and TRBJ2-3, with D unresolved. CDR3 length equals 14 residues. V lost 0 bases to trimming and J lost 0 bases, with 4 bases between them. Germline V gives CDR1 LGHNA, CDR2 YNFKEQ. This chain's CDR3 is CASSQDFSTDTQYF. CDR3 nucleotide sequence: TGTGCCAGCAGCCAAGATTTCAGCACAGATACGCAGTATTTT.

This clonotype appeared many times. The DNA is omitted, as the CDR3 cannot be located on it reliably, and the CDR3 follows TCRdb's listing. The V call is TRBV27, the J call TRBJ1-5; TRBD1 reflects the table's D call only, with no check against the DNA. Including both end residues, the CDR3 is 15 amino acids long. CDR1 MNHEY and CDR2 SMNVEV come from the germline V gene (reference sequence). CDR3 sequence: CASSTSGVRNQPQHF.

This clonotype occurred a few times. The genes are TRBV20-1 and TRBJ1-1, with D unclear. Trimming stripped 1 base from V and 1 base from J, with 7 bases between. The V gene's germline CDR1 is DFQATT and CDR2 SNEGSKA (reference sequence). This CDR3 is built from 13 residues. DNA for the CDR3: TGCAGTGCTAGAGGCACACAGAACACTGAAGCTTTCTTT. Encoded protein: CSARGTQNTEAFF.

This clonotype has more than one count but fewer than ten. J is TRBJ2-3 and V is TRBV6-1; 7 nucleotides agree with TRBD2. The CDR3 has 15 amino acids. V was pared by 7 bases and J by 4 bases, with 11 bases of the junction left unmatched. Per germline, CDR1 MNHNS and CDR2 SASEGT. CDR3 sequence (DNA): TGTGCCAGCACCCAGTCTAGCGGTACCCCAGATACGCAGTATTTT. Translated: CASTQSSGTPDTQYF.

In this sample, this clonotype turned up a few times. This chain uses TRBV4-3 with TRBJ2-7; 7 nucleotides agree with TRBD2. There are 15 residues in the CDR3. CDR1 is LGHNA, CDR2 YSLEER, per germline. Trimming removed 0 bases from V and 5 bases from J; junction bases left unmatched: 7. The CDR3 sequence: CASSQDWREKDEQYF. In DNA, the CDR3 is TGCGCCAGCAGCCAAGATTGGCGGGAGAAGGACGAGCAGTACTTC.

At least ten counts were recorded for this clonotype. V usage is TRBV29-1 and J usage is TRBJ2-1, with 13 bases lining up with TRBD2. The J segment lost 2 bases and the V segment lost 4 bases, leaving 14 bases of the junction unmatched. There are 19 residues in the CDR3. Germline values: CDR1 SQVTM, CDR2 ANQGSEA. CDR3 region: CSVASTGLAGALAYNEQFF. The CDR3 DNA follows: TGCAGCGTTGCGAGCACAGGACTAGCGGGAGCCTTGGCCTACAATGAGCAGTTCTTC.

CDR3 coding DNA: TGTGCCAGCAAACGAACAGCCAACACTGAAGCTTTCTTT. Translated, it gives CASKRTANTEAFF. The V gene is TRBV3-1, the J gene TRBJ1-1; D gene uncertain. V shed 7 bases and J shed 2 bases, with 11 bases lying between them. CDR3 length: 13 residues. From germline, CDR1 is LGHDT and CDR2 YNNKEL (reference sequence).

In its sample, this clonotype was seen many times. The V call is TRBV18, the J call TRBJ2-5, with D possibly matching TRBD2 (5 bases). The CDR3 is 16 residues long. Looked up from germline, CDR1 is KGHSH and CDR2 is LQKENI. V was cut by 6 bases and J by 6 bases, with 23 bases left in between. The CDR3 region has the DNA TGTGCCAGCTCCTCTCCCGAGCGGAACTACATACAGACCCAGTACTTC. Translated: CASSSPERNYIQTQYF.

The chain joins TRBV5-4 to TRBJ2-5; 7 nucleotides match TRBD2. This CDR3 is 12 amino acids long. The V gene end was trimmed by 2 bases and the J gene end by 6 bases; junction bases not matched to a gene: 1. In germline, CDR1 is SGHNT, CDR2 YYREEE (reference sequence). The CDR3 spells CASSFGGKTQYF. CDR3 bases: TGTGCCAGCAGCTTCGGGGGGAAGACCCAGTACTTC.

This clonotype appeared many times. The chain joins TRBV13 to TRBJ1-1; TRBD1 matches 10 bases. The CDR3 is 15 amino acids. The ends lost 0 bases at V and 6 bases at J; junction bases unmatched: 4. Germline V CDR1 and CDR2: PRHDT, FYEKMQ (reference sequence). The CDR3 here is CASSLGGQGISEAFF. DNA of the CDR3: TGTGCCAGCAGCTTAGGGGGACAGGGGATCTCTGAAGCTTTCTTT.

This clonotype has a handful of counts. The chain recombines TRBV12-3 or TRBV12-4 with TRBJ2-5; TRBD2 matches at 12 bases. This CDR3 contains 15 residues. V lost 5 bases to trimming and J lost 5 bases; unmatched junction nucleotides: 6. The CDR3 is CASSRLAGDGETQYF. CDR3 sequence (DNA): TGTGCCAGCAGTCGACTAGCGGGAGACGGTGAGACCCAGTACTTC.

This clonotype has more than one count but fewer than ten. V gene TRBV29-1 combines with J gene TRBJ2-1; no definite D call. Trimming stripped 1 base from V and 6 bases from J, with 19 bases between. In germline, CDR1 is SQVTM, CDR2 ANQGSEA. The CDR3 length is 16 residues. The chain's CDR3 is CSVEVFGGAPSNEQFF. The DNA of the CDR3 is TGCAGCGTTGAAGTTTTCGGCGGCGCCCCCTCCAATGAGCAGTTCTTC.

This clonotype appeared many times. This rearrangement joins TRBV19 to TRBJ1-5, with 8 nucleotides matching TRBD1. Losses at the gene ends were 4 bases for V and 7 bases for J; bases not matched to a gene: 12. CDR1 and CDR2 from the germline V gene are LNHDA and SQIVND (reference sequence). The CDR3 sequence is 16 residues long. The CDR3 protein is CASSTSSGGIGQPQHF. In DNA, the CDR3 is TGTGCCAGTAGTACCTCCTCAGGGGGCATCGGCCAGCCCCAGCATTTT.

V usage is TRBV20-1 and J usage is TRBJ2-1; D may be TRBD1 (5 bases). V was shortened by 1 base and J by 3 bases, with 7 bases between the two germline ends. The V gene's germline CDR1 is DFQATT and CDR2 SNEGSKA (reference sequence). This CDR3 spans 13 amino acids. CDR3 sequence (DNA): TGCAGTGCTAGAGTTAGGGGCTACAATGAGCAGTTCTTC. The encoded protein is CSARVRGYNEQFF.

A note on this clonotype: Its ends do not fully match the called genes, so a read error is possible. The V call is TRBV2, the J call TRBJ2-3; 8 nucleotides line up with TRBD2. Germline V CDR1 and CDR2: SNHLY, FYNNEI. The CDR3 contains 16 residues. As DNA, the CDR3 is TGTGCCAGCAGTGCCCAACTAGCGGTTAGCACAAATACGCAGTATTTT. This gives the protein CASSAQLAVSTNTQYF.